This T cell receptor (beta chain) was documented in a study of T cell repertoires and leukemia-associated antigens. In the study overall: About 15 million effective reads came from all samples combined.

The CDR3 has 17 amino acids. This clonotype has only a few counts. Its antigen is still unknown. The germline gene is not matched at one end of the junction; a read error may be the cause. Study conclusions and caveats: No significant group difference appeared in Vbeta, Jbeta or VDJ counts.

CD3+ T cells were rested overnight without fetal bovine serum. TCRdb re-called the 5' RACE reads with MiXCR, one entry per CDR3 protein. The table records 9,700 or so distinct CDR3 sequences, 43% of them present only once. The chain joins TRBV12-3 or TRBV12-4 to TRBJ2-2, with 9 nucleotides matching TRBD2. This receptor was identified in a female donor in good health. The sample taken for sequencing was CD3+ T cells sorted from blood and cultured. This chain's CDR3 is CANSWTGGRVRAGELFF. The CDR3 DNA is TGTGCCAACAGTTGGACTGGCGGGAGGGTTCGGGCCGGGGAGCTGTTTTTT.